The T cell receptor beta chain under discussion was sequenced for a study of blood T cell repertoires in COVID-19. The table came from immunoSEQ multiplex PCR; TCRdb's copy has only in-frame clones and leaves some out. The table has approximately 230,000 clones, 85% to 90% seen once; the top ten hold more than 1.5%. This clone occurred a few times. J gave up 5 bases and V 3 bases, and 3 bases lay outside the gene matches. The CDR3 contains 12 residues. Germline CDR1 is GTSNPN and CDR2 is SVGIG (reference sequence). The chain employs TRBV30 and TRBJ1-1; 7 bases line up with TRBD1. The specimen was PBMCs or T cells enriched from blood (not recorded which). This TCR was recovered from a middle-aged man who had recovered from COVID-19. CDR3 nucleotide sequence: TGTGCCTGGAGACAGGGGAGTACTGAAGCTTTCTTT. It translates to CAWRQGSTEAFF.